Given below is one TCR beta chain in context. The target antigen is unknown. Data came from immunoSEQ multiplex PCR; TCRdb stores just in-frame clones and leaves some out. The sample carries about 140,000 clones, 80% to 90% recorded once. This sample was taken from a study of T cell responses to AZD1222 COVID-19 vaccine. Study-wide findings and caveats: There were vaccine-associated CD4 TCRs across spike, dominant at 160-218 and 743-854. Donors were largely white British and mainly female; clonal diversity was possibly underestimated. Increases in Spike-specific TCR breadth and depth were seen after two AZD1222 doses.

Germline CDR1 is WSHSY and CDR2 is SAAADI. The germline V and J ends were trimmed by 0 bases and 6 bases, with 9 bases remaining between them. The CDR3 is 13 residues long. The V and J genes are TRBV10-2 and TRBJ2-7; D remains ambiguous. The origin of this receptor is an adult in good health. The input for sequencing was peripheral blood, taken on day 0 of AZD1222 vaccination. DNA of the CDR3: TGCGCCAGCAGTGAGTCGGGATTAGGCGAGCAGTACTTC. Translation: CASSESGLGEQYF.